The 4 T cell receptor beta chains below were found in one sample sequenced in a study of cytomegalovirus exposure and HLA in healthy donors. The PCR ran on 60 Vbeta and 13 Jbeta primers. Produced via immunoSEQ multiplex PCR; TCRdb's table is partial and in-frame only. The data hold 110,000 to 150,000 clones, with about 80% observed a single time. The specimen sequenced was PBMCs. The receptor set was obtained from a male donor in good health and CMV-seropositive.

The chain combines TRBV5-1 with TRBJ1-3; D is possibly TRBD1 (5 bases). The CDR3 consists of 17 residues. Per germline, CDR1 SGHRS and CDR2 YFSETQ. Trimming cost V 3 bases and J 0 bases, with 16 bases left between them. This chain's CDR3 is CASSSRTPYTSGNTIYF. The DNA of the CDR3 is TGCGCCAGCAGCTCCAGGACACCCTACACCTCTGGAAACACCATATATTTT.

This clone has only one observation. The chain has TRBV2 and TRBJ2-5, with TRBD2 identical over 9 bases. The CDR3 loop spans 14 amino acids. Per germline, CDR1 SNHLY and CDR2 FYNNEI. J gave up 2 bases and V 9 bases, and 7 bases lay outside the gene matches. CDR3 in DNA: TGTGCCAGGACTAGCGGCTCTGCTCAAGAGACCCAGTACTTC. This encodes CARTSGSAQETQYF. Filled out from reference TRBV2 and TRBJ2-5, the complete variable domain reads EPEVTQTPSHQVTQMGQEVILRCVPISNHLYFYWYRQILGQKVEFLVSFYNNEISEKSEIFDDQFSVERPDGSNFTLKIRSTKLEDSAMYFCARTSGSAQETQYFGPGTRLLVL.

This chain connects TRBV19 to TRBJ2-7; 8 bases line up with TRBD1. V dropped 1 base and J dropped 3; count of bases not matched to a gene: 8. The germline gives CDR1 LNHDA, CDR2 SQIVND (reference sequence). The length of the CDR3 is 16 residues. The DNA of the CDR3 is TGTGCCAGTAGTATAGGGGGGGACAGGCCCTACTACGAGCAGTACTTC. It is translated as CASSIGGDRPYYEQYF.

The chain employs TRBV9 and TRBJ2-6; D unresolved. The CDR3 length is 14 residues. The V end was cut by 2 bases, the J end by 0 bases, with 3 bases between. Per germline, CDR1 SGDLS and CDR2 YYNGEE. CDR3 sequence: CASSVRSGANVLTF. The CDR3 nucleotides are TGTGCCAGCAGCGTCCGCTCTGGGGCCAACGTCCTGACTTTC. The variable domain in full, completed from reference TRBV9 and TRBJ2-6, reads DSGVTQTPKHLITATGQRVTLRCSPRSGDLSVYWYQQSLDQGLQFLIQYYNGEERAKGNILERFSAQQFPDLHSELNLSSLELGDSALYFCASSVRSGANVLTFGAGSRLTVL.